This entry lists 24 T cell receptor beta chains sequenced from one sample in a study of control samples from healthy donors and cancer patients. Measured with immunoSEQ multiplex PCR; TCRdb has only the in-frame clones, and not every one. Of around 130,000 clones listed, about nine tenths were seen once; the top ten hold roughly 8%. The sample consisted of PBMCs. The receptor set was obtained from a man aged 50-59 years with head and neck cancer.

The CDR3: CASRLDADTQYF. The DNA of the CDR3 is TGTGCCAGCAGACTAGATGCAGATACGCAGTATTTT. The rearrangement joins TRBV2 to TRBJ2-3, with D tentatively TRBD2 (5 bases). Germline lookup yields CDR1 SNHLY and CDR2 FYNNEI. V gave up 6 bases and J gave up 4 bases, with 8 bases separating them. There are 12 residues in the CDR3.

The chain employs TRBV10-3 and TRBJ2-1; 10 nucleotides match TRBD2. This CDR3 spans 15 amino acids. The trim removed 3 bases at V and 12 bases at J, leaving 11 bases unmatched. CDR1 is ENHRY, CDR2 SYGVKD, per germline. The CDR3 DNA follows: TGTGCCATCAGTGATTCACTTAGCGGGGGGACGCGGCAGTTCTTC. This encodes CAISDSLSGGTRQFF.

V is TRBV11-3 and J is TRBJ2-2; 8 nucleotides match TRBD1. The CDR3 contains 15 residues. Germline V CDR1 and CDR2: SGHNT, YENEEA. J lost 4 bases, V lost 5 bases, and 6 bases had no gene match. The CDR3 spells CASSPDRAATGELFF. Written as DNA, the CDR3 is TGTGCCAGCAGCCCGGACAGGGCGGCCACCGGGGAGCTGTTTTTT.

The V call is TRBV28, the J call TRBJ1-5; TRBD1 might be the D (5 bases). CDR1 is MDHEN and CDR2 is SYDVKM in the germline V gene. Trimming cost V 4 bases and J 7 bases, with 17 bases left between them. This CDR3 contains 15 residues. The CDR3: CASSSPGGGGQPQHF. The CDR3 nucleotides read TGTGCCAGCAGTTCCCCGGGGGGAGGAGGACAGCCCCAGCATTTT.

The chain uses TRBV10-3 and TRBJ2-3; 9 bases align to TRBD2. Germline trimming cut 2 bases from V and 4 bases from J; bases unmatched to any gene: 7. Germline V lookup: CDR1 ENHRY, CDR2 SYGVKD. The CDR3 is made up of 16 amino acids. CDR3 DNA: TGTGCCATCAGTGAGATGCGGGGGGGCCTTTCAGATACGCAGTATTTT. Amino acid sequence: CAISEMRGGLSDTQYF.

CDR3 coding DNA: TGTGCCAGCAGCTTATATACTGGAAGCTCCTACGAGCAGTACTTC. It specifies CASSLYTGSSYEQYF. The V and J genes are TRBV7-6 and TRBJ2-7; no definite D call. The CDR3 sequence is 15 residues long. Germline values: CDR1 SGHVS, CDR2 FNYEAQ. The V end was cut by 2 bases, the J end by 0 bases, with 11 bases between.

The chain links TRBV6-6 to TRBJ1-5; D is perhaps TRBD1 (5 bases). Germline V lookup: CDR1 MNHNY, CDR2 SVGAGI (reference sequence). This CDR3 spans 13 amino acids. With 11 bases removed from V and 9 bases from J, the gap between germline ends came to 20 bases. For the CDR3, the DNA is TGTGCCTCGGGGCCTCTGCGCAATGGGCCCCAGCATTTT. This codes for CASGPLRNGPQHF.

This clone was picked up one time. V usage is TRBV10-1 and J usage is TRBJ2-7, with D possibly TRBD2 on 6 matching bases. V shed 0 bases and J shed 5 bases, with 14 bases lying between them. The CDR3 has 15 residues. The germline V gene has CDR1 WNHNN and CDR2 SYGVQD (reference sequence). The CDR3 DNA is TGCGCCAGCAGTGAGTCGGGCGGGGTGTTAGACGAGCAGTACTTC. It specifies CASSESGGVLDEQYF.

The V call is TRBV19, the J call TRBJ2-7; TRBD2 matches at 10 bases. The CDR3 runs 18 residues. The germline V gene encodes CDR1 LNHDA and CDR2 SQIVND (reference sequence). The V and J ends lost 5 bases and 6 bases, in that order; junction bases with no gene match: 19. The CDR3 loop reads CASSPTSPLLAGPAEQYF. The CDR3 DNA reads as TGTGCCAGTAGTCCTACTTCGCCTCTACTAGCGGGACCTGCCGAGCAGTACTTC.

The chain has TRBV20-1 and TRBJ2-7, with D possibly TRBD2 on 7 matching bases. The CDR3 consists of 14 residues. V lost 3 bases and J 3 bases, leaving 15 bases between the germline ends. Germline V lookup: CDR1 DFQATT, CDR2 SNEGSKA (reference sequence). CDR3 region: CSASGGAPIYEQYF. In DNA, the CDR3 is TGCAGTGCTAGTGGGGGGGCGCCCATCTACGAGCAGTACTTC.

The gene calls are TRBV27 and TRBJ1-6; possible D gene TRBD1, 6 bases. Germline values: CDR1 MNHEY, CDR2 SMNVEV (reference sequence). The CDR3 has 14 residues. The germline V and J ends were trimmed by 0 bases and 9 bases, with 9 bases remaining between them. The CDR3 is CASSLSQGFSPLHF. The CDR3 DNA follows: TGTGCCAGCAGTTTATCCCAGGGGTTTTCACCCCTCCACTTT.

In this sample, this clone turned up a few times. The V gene is TRBV20-1, the J gene TRBJ1-5; 9 bases are a match to TRBD1. This CDR3 has 15 amino acids. With V trimmed by 3 bases and J by 5 bases, 8 bases remained unmatched. Germline V gene sequence: CDR1 DFQATT, CDR2 SNEGSKA (reference sequence). The CDR3 bases are TGCAGTGCTAGTCGGGGCCGGACAGGGGATCAGCCCCAGCATTTT. Protein product: CSASRGRTGDQPQHF.

In DNA, the CDR3 is TGTGCCAGCAAAGGGACAGGAGGGGACACTGAAGCTTTCTTT. Its protein product is CASKGTGGDTEAFF. The rearrangement joins TRBV7-9 to TRBJ1-1; TRBD1 agrees at 8 bases. The CDR3 is 14 residues long. V trimming: 7 bases; J trimming: 3 bases; junction bases outside the gene matches: 7. The germline gives CDR1 SEHNR, CDR2 FQNEAQ (reference sequence).

The chain recombines TRBV5-5 with TRBJ1-6; 8 bases map to TRBD1. The CDR3 runs 16 residues. Losses at the gene ends were 4 bases for V and 0 bases for J; bases not matched to a gene: 3. CDR1 and CDR2 (germline): SGHKS, YYEKEE (reference sequence). CDR3 amino acids: CASSGDRSSYNSPLHF. CDR3 nucleotide sequence: TGTGCCAGCAGCGGGGACAGGAGCTCCTATAATTCACCCCTCCACTTT.

The V and J genes are TRBV7-2 and TRBJ2-5, with 7 nucleotides matching TRBD1. The CDR3 is 15 residues long. J gave up 8 bases and V 1 base, and 10 bases lay outside the gene matches. Germline V gene data show CDR1 as SGHTA and CDR2 as FQGNSA. The CDR3 spells CASSLVGQRGDTQYF. Here the CDR3 DNA reads TGTGCCAGCAGCTTAGTGGGACAGAGGGGAGATACCCAGTACTTC.

This clone has only one observation. V is TRBV11-3 and J is TRBJ2-2; 7 positions match TRBD1. V lost 4 bases and J lost 0; bases outside the gene matches: 8. CDR1 is SGHNT, CDR2 YENEEA, per germline. CDR3 length equals 17 residues. CDR3 protein: CASSSRPGTANTGELFF. The DNA for the CDR3 is TGTGCCAGCAGCTCCCGACCCGGGACAGCGAACACCGGGGAGCTGTTTTTT.

V and J are TRBV28 and TRBJ2-7; a weak D match, TRBD2 (5 bases). V was shortened by 2 bases and J by 0 bases, with 8 bases between the two germline ends. The CDR3 runs 14 residues. CDR1 and CDR2 from the germline V gene are MDHEN and SYDVKM. The CDR3 DNA reads as TGTGCCAGCAGTTTAGGACTGGTCTCCTACGAGCAGTACTTC. Translated, it gives CASSLGLVSYEQYF. Supplemented by reference TRBV28 and TRBJ2-7, the full variable domain reads DVKVTQSSRYLVKRTGEKVFLECVQDMDHENMFWYRQDPGLGLRLIYFSYDVKMKEKGDIPEGYSVSREKKERFSLILESASTNQTSMYLCASSLGLVSYEQYFGPGTRLTVT.

This sequence joins TRBV6-5 and TRBJ1-1; D is uncertain. V was pared by 6 bases and J by 5 bases, with 19 bases between. Germline-derived CDR1 and CDR2 are MNHEY and SVGAGI. The CDR3 is made up of 15 amino acids. CDR3 nucleotide sequence: TGTGCCAGCAGGAACATCTCTCTCCGGGGTACTGAAGCTTTCTTT. Translation: CASRNISLRGTEAFF.

Regarding this clone: The DNA is omitted, as the CDR3 cannot be located on it reliably, and the CDR3 follows TCRdb's listing. The rearrangement uses TRBV15 and TRBJ2-5; the table's D call TRBD2 went unverified against the DNA. The germline V gene has CDR1 LNHNV and CDR2 YYDKDF (reference sequence). The CDR3 spans 18 residues, counting both ends. CDR3: CATSRDLGTGRYPSTQYF.

V usage is TRBV6-1 and J usage is TRBJ2-7; a possible D gene is TRBD1 (6 bases). The germline V gene encodes CDR1 MNHNS and CDR2 SASEGT. CDR3 length equals 15 residues. Between the trimmed V and J ends, which lost 2 bases and 1 base, there was a span of 12 bases. The CDR3 here is CASSESRGNSYEQYF. The CDR3 DNA reads TGTGCCAGCAGTGAATCGAGGGGGAATTCCTACGAGCAGTACTTC.

A note on this clone: The germline gene is not matched at one end of the junction; a read error may be the cause. V and J are TRBV6-1 and TRBJ2-1; a possible D gene is TRBD2 (6 bases). Germline V gene data show CDR1 as MNHNS and CDR2 as SASEGT. The length of the CDR3 is 16 residues. The CDR3 region is CASTERNSGLYNEQFF. The CDR3 DNA reads as TGTGCCAGCACTGAACGGAATAGCGGCCTCTACAATGAGCAGTTCTTC.

This clone was seen only once. The J gene is TRBJ1-6, the V gene TRBV6-1, with D uncertain. Germline V lookup: CDR1 MNHNS, CDR2 SASEGT. The CDR3 runs 16 residues. The V gene lost 3 bases and the J gene lost 0 bases, with 9 bases spanning the gap. The CDR3 DNA follows: TGTGCCAGCAGTGATTCACAGAGCTCCTATAATTCACCCCTCCACTTT. This gives the protein CASSDSQSSYNSPLHF.

The chain employs TRBV7-9 and TRBJ2-5; 10 positions match TRBD2. There are 16 residues in the CDR3. Unmatched junction bases numbered 4, after V lost 1 base and J lost 2 bases. Germline V CDR1 and CDR2: SEHNR, FQNEAQ (reference sequence). The CDR3 protein is CASSLGAGGPQETQYF. The CDR3 DNA sequence: TGTGCCAGCAGCTTAGGAGCGGGGGGGCCACAAGAGACCCAGTACTTC.

The chain combines TRBV19 with TRBJ2-1; 7 bases are shared with TRBD2. CDR1 is LNHDA, CDR2 SQIVND, per germline (reference sequence). The CDR3 is 17 residues long. Trimming removed 7 bases from V and 0 bases from J; junction bases left unmatched: 12. CDR3: CASMRGSGTSSYNEQFF. Written as DNA, the CDR3 is TGTGCCAGTATGCGGGGGAGCGGGACGAGCTCCTACAATGAGCAGTTCTTC.